This TCR beta chain was captured in a study of a mutant IDH1 vaccine in newly diagnosed glioma. Overall study: Vaccines were begun 4-6 weeks after radiotherapy alone, or with temozolomide cycles.

Method: immunoSEQ multiplex PCR; TCRdb's copy keeps in-frame clones and lacks some. The sample consists of 50,000 to 70,000 clones, 74% of them appearing once. A note on this clone: Its antigen is unknown.

Germline lookup yields CDR1 SGHDT and CDR2 YYEEEE. V was trimmed by 3 bases and J by 3 bases, leaving 7 bases between them. CDR3 length equals 12 residues. Time point in this sample: week 35, safety follow-up. It was 300 ug of mutant IDH1 20-mer peptide that made up each vaccine dose, given with topical imiquimod. The study gave patients eight vaccinations in weeks 1, 3, 5, 7, 11, 15, 19, 23. Donor diagnoses consisted of new WHO grade 3 or 4 IDH1-mutant, ATRX-lost astrocytomas. The rearrangement joins TRBV5-6 to TRBJ2-7, with unresolved D. Sequenced here: PBMCs, sampled from a glioma patient whose treatment included an IDH1 peptide vaccine. The TCR sequence derives from a man between 50 and 59 years old with glioma. In DNA, the CDR3 is TGTGCCAGCAGCTACGGGTTCTACGAGCAGTACTTC. This codes for CASSYGFYEQYF.